Described below is a single T cell receptor beta chain sequence and its context. This specimen belongs to a study of OX40 agonist ivuxolimab in advanced cancers. Only in-frame clones appear in the TCRdb table, and some are missing; sequencing was by immunoSEQ multiplex PCR. This sample has roughly 50,000 clones, with around 89% found just once. CDR1 and CDR2 (germline): MNHEY, SMNVEV (reference sequence). CDR3 length: 15 residues. J was trimmed by 6 bases and V by 4 bases; bases with no gene match: 5. The material was CD4+ or CD8+ T cells sorted from blood, obtained in a trial of the OX40 agonist ivuxolimab. The chain employs TRBV27 and TRBJ2-1, with 11 bases matching TRBD2. The receptor's source is an adult with an advanced solid tumor such as melanoma, head and neck, liver or kidney cancer. In nucleotides, the CDR3 is TGTGCCAGCAGTTCGGGGCTAGCGGGGGGCAATGAGCAGTTCTTC. Amino acid sequence: CASSSGLAGGNEQFF.